This TCR beta chain was captured in a study of PD-L1 blockade in urothelial cancer. Overall study: About 90% of the 29 patients comprised males who had bladder-origin urothelial cancer.

Indicated time point: peripheral blood 6 weeks after treatment start. Locally advanced or metastatic urothelial carcinoma was present in patients. CDR1 is SGHTA, CDR2 FQGTGA, per germline. This CDR3 is 15 amino acids long. V lost 3 bases and J 5 bases, leaving 14 bases between the germline ends. Generated by immunoSEQ multiplex PCR, the TCRdb table keeps only in-frame clones and is missing some. Of more than 60,000 clones listed, about nine tenths are singletons. This TCR was recovered from a man aged 60 to 75 with urothelial cancer. The chain recombines TRBV7-3 with TRBJ2-1, with D perhaps TRBD1 (7 bases). Sequenced here: PBMCs, sampled around atezolizumab (anti-PD-L1) treatment. CDR3 loop: CASSFAGQRDNEQFF. The CDR3 region has the DNA TGTGCCAGCAGCTTCGCGGGACAGAGAGACAATGAGCAGTTCTTC.